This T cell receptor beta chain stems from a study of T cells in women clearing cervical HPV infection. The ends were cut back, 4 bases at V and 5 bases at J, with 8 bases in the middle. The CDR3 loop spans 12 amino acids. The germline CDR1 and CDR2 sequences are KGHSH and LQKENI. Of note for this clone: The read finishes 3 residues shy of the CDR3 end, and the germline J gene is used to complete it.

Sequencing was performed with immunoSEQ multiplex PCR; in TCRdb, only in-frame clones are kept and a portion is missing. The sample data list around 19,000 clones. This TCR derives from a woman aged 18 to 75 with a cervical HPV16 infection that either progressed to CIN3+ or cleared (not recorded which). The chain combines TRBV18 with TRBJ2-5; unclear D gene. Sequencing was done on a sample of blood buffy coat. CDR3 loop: CASSQMRETQYF. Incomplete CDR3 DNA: TGTGCCAGCTCACAAATGAGGGAGACC.